This T cell receptor (beta chain) is drawn from a study of cytomegalovirus exposure and HLA in healthy donors. Overall study context: Falling in the Caucasian-associated ancestry cluster were 81% of under 450 genotyped donors.

In the case of this clone: Its cognate antigen is unknown.

The CDR3 runs to 13 residues. V lost 0 bases, J lost 2 bases, and 5 bases lay in between. Germline V gene lookup returns CDR1 SGDLS and CDR2 YYNGEE. In the PCR, 60 Vbeta and 13 Jbeta primers were used. Profiling relied on immunoSEQ multiplex PCR, and the TCRdb table lists in-frame clones only, not all of them. In the table there are roughly 160,000 clones, 77% of which are singletons. Regarding the study as a whole: In vitro confirmation showed three CMV-associated chains to be CMV antigen specific. TCR beta V- and J-gene trimming, according to a later analysis, was linked to a missense DCLRE1C variant.

This TCR came from a man in his forties or fifties in good health and CMV-seropositive. Sequenced sample: PBMCs. This chain links TRBV9 with TRBJ2-5; no definite D call. The CDR3 loop is CASSVEEQETQYF. CDR3 DNA: TGTGCCAGCAGCGTAGAGGAGCAAGAGACCCAGTACTTC.